Reported below is one T cell receptor beta chain. Its target is not known. This record belongs to a study of long-term antiretroviral therapy in people with HIV. General study points: Diversity remained lower than transplant donor controls, even though it increased after ART. Against controls, HIV repertoires showed narrower ranges of CDR3 length.

Survey-level immunoSEQ v3.0 assays were run. The data were produced by immunoSEQ multiplex PCR, yet TCRdb's version contains in-frame clones alone and is incomplete. The sample includes over 20,000 clones, approximately 86% of them seen just once. This clonotype was sampled from a woman between 25 and 40 years old with HIV. The sample consisted of unsorted PBMCs, taken 1.9 years after starting antiretroviral therapy.

CDR3 in DNA: TGTGCCTGGAGTGGAGGACTGTCATCCTACGAGCAGTACTTC. Amino acid sequence: CAWSGGLSSYEQYF. The chain employs TRBV30 and TRBJ2-7; D may be TRBD2 (5 bases). V shed 1 base and J shed 1 base, with 11 bases lying between them. The CDR3 extends over 14 amino acids. Per the germline V gene, CDR1 is GTSNPN and CDR2 is SVGIG (reference sequence). Looking up the rest from reference TRBV30 and TRBJ2-7 gives the full variable domain: SQTIHQWPATLVQPVGSPLSLECTVEGTSNPNLYWYRQAAGRGLQLLFYSVGIGQISSEVPQNLSASRPQDRQFILSSKKLLLSDSGFYLCAWSGGLSSYEQYFGPGTRLTVT.